This TCR beta chain was sequenced during a study of cytomegalovirus exposure and HLA in healthy donors. Whole-study context: Unique TCRs numbering 75 million to 95 million, obtained from HLA-typed donors, made up an early data release. Whole-study findings and limits: Presence/absence comparisons presumed near-even sequencing depth among donors. The listing of 150 to 200 TCR beta chains classed them as cytomegalovirus-associated.

Per germline, CDR1 SGHDT and CDR2 YYEEEE. This CDR3 comprises 15 residues. The PCR made use of 60 Vbeta and 13 Jbeta primers. Clones were read by immunoSEQ multiplex PCR, and TCRdb kept only the in-frame ones, dropping some. Here the sample spans 150,000 to 200,000 clones, 65% to 70% being singletons. To note about this clone: Antigen: not known. Its ends do not fully match the called genes, so a read error is possible.

The sample taken for sequencing was PBMCs. The TCR comes from a man aged 25 to 40 in good health and CMV-seropositive. This chain uses TRBV5-6 with TRBJ2-7, with a weak D call TRBD2 (5 bases). The CDR3 loop is CASSLPGFNSYAQYF. CDR3 in DNA: TGTGCCAGCAGCTTGCCGGGATTCAACTCCTACGCGCAGTACTTC.